These T cell receptor beta chains were read from a single sample in a study of CD8+ T cells in alopecia areata. This table comes from immunoSEQ multiplex PCR, and its TCRdb copy is limited to in-frame clones, with some not included. The sample contains 110,000 or so clones, about 50% of which appear only once. Sequenced material: NKG2D-low CD8+ T cells sorted from blood. These receptor sequences come from a human donor with alopecia areata. The CDR3 runs from the conserved cysteine through the conserved F or W. D genes are given only for firm matches. The size field is filled for only some rows; it gives once, few, many or a size class.

cdr3_aa,cdr3_nt,v_call,clone_size,j_call,d_call
CATSTTGGTEAFF,TGTGCCACGAGTACTACAGGGGGTACTGAAGCTTTCTTT,TRBV15,NA,TRBJ1-1,TRBD1
CASSLTFPPTRSETQYF,TGTGCCAGCAGTTTAACTTTTCCGCCGACTAGATCCGAGACCCAGTACTTC,TRBV28,NA,TRBJ2-5,NA
CSGGTGATEAFF,TGCAGCGGCGGGACAGGGGCCACTGAAGCTTTCTTT,TRBV29-1,NA,TRBJ1-1,TRBD1
CASKTYRGGHEQYF,TGTGCCAGCAAAACCTACAGGGGTGGACACGAGCAGTACTTC,TRBV4-2,NA,TRBJ2-7,TRBD1
CASSLGTSGRRETQYF,TGTGCCAGCAGTTTGGGGACTAGCGGGAGAAGGGAGACCCAGTACTTC,TRBV27,NA,TRBJ2-5,TRBD2
CASSYLAGGPYEQYF,TGTGCCAGCAGCTATCTAGCGGGAGGTCCCTACGAGCAGTACTTC,TRBV4-2,NA,TRBJ2-7,TRBD2
CASSSWDRPQETQYF,TGTGCCAGCAGTTCCTGGGACAGGCCGCAAGAGACCCAGTACTTC,TRBV13,NA,TRBJ2-5,TRBD1
CASSFYGGQPQHF,TGTGCCAGCAGCTTTTACGGTGGTCAGCCCCAGCATTTT,TRBV27,NA,TRBJ1-5,NA
CASSSALAYEQYF,TGTGCCAGCAGTTCCGCCCTGGCCTACGAGCAGTACTTC,TRBV7-6,few,TRBJ2-7,NA
CASSLGGGNQPQHF,TGTGCCAGCAGCTTAGGAGGGGGCAATCAGCCCCAGCATTTT,TRBV7-2,few,TRBJ1-5,NA
CASSQEGREQFF,TGCGCCAGCAGCCAAGAGGGCCGTGAGCAGTTCTTC,TRBV4-1,NA,TRBJ2-1,NA
CASSGGPSSSYNEQFF,TGTGCCAGTAGTGGGGGACCATCGAGCTCCTACAATGAGCAGTTCTTC,TRBV19,few,TRBJ2-1,NA
CASSLTGRTGELFF,TGTGCCAGCAGCTTGACAGGGCGGACCGGGGAGCTGTTTTTT,TRBV11-1,NA,TRBJ2-2,TRBD1
CASSSEGGNEQFF,TGTGCCAGCAGCTCGGAGGGGGGGAATGAGCAGTTCTTC,TRBV7-9,few,TRBJ2-1,NA
CAWNPTSVSYNEQFF,TGTGCCTGGAACCCCACTAGCGTTTCCTACAATGAGCAGTTCTTC,TRBV30,NA,TRBJ2-1,TRBD2
CASSLGGFEAFF,TGTGCCAGCAGCTTGGGTGGGTTTGAAGCTTTCTTT,TRBV5-4,NA,TRBJ1-1,NA
CASSLASGSRTDTQYF,TGTGCCAGCAGCTTAGCTAGCGGGAGTCGCACAGATACGCAGTATTTT,TRBV13,few,TRBJ2-3,TRBD2
CASSLSTGTEQYF,TGTGCCAGCAGTTTATCTACAGGCACCGAGCAGTACTTC,TRBV27,few,TRBJ2-7,NA
CASSLRTYNEQFF,TGTGCCAGCAGTTTAAGGACCTACAATGAGCAGTTCTTC,TRBV28,NA,TRBJ2-1,NA
CASRGLTSNEQFF,TGTGCCAGCAGAGGCTTAACGAGCAATGAGCAGTTCTTC,TRBV9,NA,TRBJ2-1,NA
CATSGQGGGELFF,TGTGCCACCAGCGGCCAAGGGGGCGGGGAGCTGTTTTTT,TRBV15,NA,TRBJ2-2,NA
CASSQSASGTYEQYF,TGCGCCAGCAGCCAGAGTGCTAGCGGGACCTACGAGCAGTACTTC,TRBV4-1,NA,TRBJ2-7,TRBD2
CASGGGGELFF,TGTGCCAGCGGGGGCGGCGGGGAGCTGTTTTTT,TRBV7-8,NA,TRBJ2-2,NA
CASSGLAGLQETQYF,TGTGCCAGCAGCGGTCTAGCGGGATTACAAGAGACCCAGTACTTC,TRBV7-9,NA,TRBJ2-5,TRBD2
CASSLGPSVDF,TGTGCCAGCAGTCTGGGGCCTTCTGTGGACTTC,TRBV6-6,NA,TRBJ2-7,NA
CASRGGFGTEAFF,TGCGCCAGCAGGGGGGGCTTTGGAACTGAAGCTTTCTTT,TRBV4-1,NA,TRBJ1-1,NA
CASSSDQEGSYEQYF,TGTGCCAGCAGCTCCGACCAGGAGGGGTCCTACGAGCAGTACTTC,TRBV13,NA,TRBJ2-7,NA
CASSLRTGRNEQFF,TGTGCCAGCAGCTTGAGGACAGGGCGGAATGAGCAGTTCTTC,TRBV7-9,NA,TRBJ2-1,TRBD1